Listed below are T cell receptor beta chains from one sample, sequenced in a study of blood T cell repertoires in COVID-19. The table came from immunoSEQ multiplex PCR; TCRdb's copy has only in-frame clones and leaves some out. In the table there are around 200,000 clones, around nine tenths of which are singletons. The specimen sequenced was peripheral blood. Receptors originate from a man younger than 35 with active or convalescent COVID-19. Each CDR3 is given with its conserved first and last residue. A D gene is named only where the DNA matches it firmly.

d_gene,v_gene,j_gene,CDR3aa
NA,TRBV29-1,TRBJ2-7,CSATMDLSYEQYF
TRBD2,TRBV30,TRBJ2-7,CAWSEPRTSVTHEQYF
NA,TRBV16,TRBJ1-2,CASSQGIGQDYGYTF
TRBD1,TRBV27,TRBJ2-3,CASSTGGEMDTQYF
TRBD2,TRBV7-8,TRBJ2-7,CASSPSSGLAGNYEQYF
NA,TRBV15,TRBJ1-1,CATSRAGQSNTEAFF
TRBD2,TRBV19,TRBJ2-1,CASSRTSGSPNGNEQFF
NA,TRBV10-3,TRBJ2-3,CAISEGGSADTQYF
TRBD2,TRBV6-5,TRBJ2-1,CASWGLADTNEQFF
TRBD1,TRBV9,TRBJ2-3,CASSSLPGGATDTQYF
NA,TRBV5-1,TRBJ2-3,CASSSGTDTQYF
NA,TRBV19,TRBJ2-1,CASSSGVGNEQFF
NA,TRBV5-4,TRBJ1-1,CASSLSGELNTEAFF
TRBD2,TRBV13,TRBJ2-1,CASSLRLAGGYNEQFF
TRBD2,TRBV28,TRBJ2-5,CASSPGTSGTAGETQYF
NA,TRBV19,TRBJ2-5,CASSMVSGQETQYF
NA,TRBV4-2,TRBJ1-2,CASSHRTGREGYTF
NA,TRBV4-1,TRBJ2-1,CASSQGNRQYNEQFF
NA,TRBV29-1,TRBJ2-1,CSVGRDYNEQFF
NA,TRBV6-2/TRBV6-3,TRBJ1-1,CASSHWGRNTEAFF
TRBD1,TRBV6-5,TRBJ1-5,CASSLDRDQPQHF
NA,TRBV11-2,TRBJ2-3,CASSFLEEGDTQYF
NA,TRBV2,TRBJ2-7,CASSEALSSGYEQYF
NA,TRBV7-8,TRBJ1-5,CASSPEDSSNQPQHF
NA,TRBV13,TRBJ2-5,CASSHRGGRRETQYF
NA,TRBV3-1/TRBV3-2,TRBJ2-2,CASSQVTVAGELFF
TRBD1,TRBV10-3,TRBJ1-1,CATMDRGNTEAFF
NA,TRBV30,TRBJ1-4,CAWGRHRRDNEKLFF
NA,TRBV27,TRBJ2-7,CASSSGLATYEQYF
NA,TRBV27,TRBJ2-5,CASSLNRGGGETQYF
NA,TRBV11-2,TRBJ2-3,CASSLATGGAGTDTQYF
NA,TRBV6-2/TRBV6-3,TRBJ1-6,CASNPTMGGSYNSPLHF
NA,TRBV12-5,TRBJ2-1,CASGNPGVSYNEQFF
NA,TRBV19,TRBJ2-3,CASSKTGSTDTQYF
NA,TRBV30,TRBJ2-7,CAWSLDLAYEQYF
TRBD1,TRBV2,TRBJ2-7,CASPSVRTGYEQYF
TRBD2,TRBV6-5,TRBJ2-7,CASTASGSFKDEQYF
TRBD2,TRBV10-3,TRBJ2-7,CAISEGLVGEQYF
NA,TRBV9,TRBJ2-1,CASSVEARVNEQFF
TRBD2,TRBV29-1,TRBJ2-1,CSVEVRESNNEQFF
TRBD1,TRBV12-3/TRBV12-4,TRBJ2-7,CASSAGQGGEQYF
TRBD1,TRBV6-2/TRBV6-3,TRBJ1-2,CASSYPGTGVIGYTF